The clone carrying this T cell receptor (beta chain) showed up many times. This sample was taken from a study of read filtering for tumor transcriptome and immune sequencing. Study information: R-ISS stage counts were roughly 8 for I, approximately 16 for II, more than 5 for III. RNA-seq yielded only about 75 to 1,400 TCR reads, IR-seq about 4.05 to 11 million.

This library used roughly 0.4 ug RNA and molecular barcoded adaptors spanning alpha/delta and beta/gamma chains. TCRdb re-derived calls from the reads in MiXCR, one entry per CDR3 protein. The repertoire consists of 35,000 to 50,000 distinct CDR3 sequences, with roughly an eighth occurring once and the leading ten covering approximately 6.5%. Source material: a population of CD138-negative cells sorted from bone marrow. This clonotype was sampled from a donor aged 40 or over with multiple myeloma.

Here the CDR3 reads CAWRGGDRRQGSTYNEQFF. CDR3 DNA sequence: TGTGCCTGGAGAGGGGGGGACCGCCGACAGGGTAGCACCTACAATGAGCAGTTCTTC. The chain combines TRBV30 with TRBJ2-1, with D perhaps TRBD1 or TRBD2 (7 bases each). The germline V and J ends were trimmed by 3 bases and 2 bases, with 26 bases remaining between them. The CDR3 has 19 amino acids. The germline CDR1 and CDR2 sequences are GTSNPN and SVGIG (reference sequence).